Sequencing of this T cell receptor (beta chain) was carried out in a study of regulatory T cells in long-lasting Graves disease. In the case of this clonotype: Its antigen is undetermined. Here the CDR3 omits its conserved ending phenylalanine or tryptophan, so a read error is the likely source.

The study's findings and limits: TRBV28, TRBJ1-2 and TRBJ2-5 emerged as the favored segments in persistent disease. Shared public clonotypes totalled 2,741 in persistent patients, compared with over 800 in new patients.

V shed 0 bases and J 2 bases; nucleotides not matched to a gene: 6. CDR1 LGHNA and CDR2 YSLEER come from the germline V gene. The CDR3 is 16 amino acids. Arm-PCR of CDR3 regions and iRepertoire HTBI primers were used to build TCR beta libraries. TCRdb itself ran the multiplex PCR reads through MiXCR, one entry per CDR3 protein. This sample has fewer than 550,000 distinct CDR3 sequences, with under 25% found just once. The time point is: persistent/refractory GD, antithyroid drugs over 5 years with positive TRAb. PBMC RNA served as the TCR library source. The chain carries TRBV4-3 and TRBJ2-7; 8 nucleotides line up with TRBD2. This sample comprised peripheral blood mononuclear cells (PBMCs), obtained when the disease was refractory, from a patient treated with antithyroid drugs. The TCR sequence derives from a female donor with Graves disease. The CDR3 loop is CASSQERLAPTYEQYS. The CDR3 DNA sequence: TGCGCCAGCAGCCAAGAGCGACTAGCGCCCACCTACGAGCAGTACTCC.